This T cell receptor beta chain stems from a study of blood T cells in healthy people across ages (dated by TCRdb to 2013 to 2016). Context from the whole study: Template switching captured roughly one uniquely barcoded TCR beta cDNA molecule per two T cells in model experiments. To track age-related changes in TCR beta repertoire diversity, the study relied on deep sequencing normalized with unique cDNA molecular identifiers. The donors were divided into four age groups: young (average around 16 years), middle-aged (about 40), aged (about 60) and long-lived (more than 75). Donors of different ages were randomly distributed across sequencing lanes to avoid experimental bias. Using the same blood draw, the study looked at two additional independent replicas of 1 million unique cDNA reads for two donors, one aged 18 to 29 and the other aged 80 or older. Beyond this particular receptor, the publication reports: Estimates of total diversity based on one million sequenced T cells were regarded as lower bounds and as underestimates. As age increased, observed TCR beta diversity per million T cells dropped in a roughly linear way, and a significant reduction was already evident by age 40. The long-lived group showed more naive CD4+ T cells, fewer expanded clones and increased TCR diversity than the aged group, suggesting age selection. Donor CMV infection status was unknown, potentially confounding age-related changes in expanded clonotypes. A strong correlation was found between observed TCR beta diversity and the percentage of naive T cells measured by flow cytometry. Conclusive comparison of naive and antigen-experienced compartments was prevented by the profiling of bulk unsorted PBMCs.

The method was 5' RACE. Sequenced using an Illumina HiSeq 2500. A second PCR of 7 to 11 cycles was performed with a sample-barcoded 5' primer and a J-beta primer mix. A template-switch 5' adaptor carrying 12 random nucleotides introduced a unique molecular identifier onto each TCR beta cDNA molecule. Each sample yielded at least 3 million CDR3-containing paired-end reads. All of the RNA was converted into first-strand cDNA using the Mint cDNA synthesis kit, with a TRBC-specific oligonucleotide serving as the primer. Following uracil-DNA glycosylase treatment, all cDNA underwent a first 18-cycle PCR with the universal primers M1SS and BC2_uni_R. The authors' analysis ran thus. For normalization, 1 million high-quality reads, each with a distinct molecular identifier, were randomly selected from each sample. Reads sharing molecular identifiers were discarded rather than binned into consensus sequences. MiTCR, with a Q25 quality threshold and the strictest error-elimination algorithm, was used for CDR3 identification, clonotype clustering and error correction. A nonparametric unseen species model with Euler transformation was used to estimate lower-bound total TCR beta diversity. TCRdb reanalyzed the raw reads on its own, using fastp at Q25 for trimming and MiXCR for clone calling, and kept in-frame beta chains. Duplicate CDR3 protein sequences are folded into a single record with the most common DNA and genes. These V and J calls rely on TCRdb rather than the paper's analysis. The sample table contains some 1,500,000 distinct CDR3 sequences; only one count was recorded for 42% of them. The ten largest clones add up to approximately 4.1% of the sample.

The roughly 38 donors, aged roughly 6 to 100 years, were systemically healthy Caucasian individuals from Russia. Approximately 9.7 milliliters of peripheral blood were drawn from each donor into EDTA-treated Vacutainer tubes. PBMCs were isolated by Ficoll-Paque density-gradient centrifugation, with at least 7 million obtained per sample. Trizol reagent was used to extract total RNA from the PBMCs, yielding at least 6 micrograms per sample. For every donor, flow cytometry on a PBMC aliquot measured the percentage of naive CD45RAhigh/CD27high T cells. Reading the germline V gene gives CDR1 LGHNA and CDR2 YSLEER. Its CDR3 holds 15 amino acids, cysteine through phenylalanine. Of the read, only the CDR3 DNA is kept; its 45 bases are in frame from base 1. Trimming costs V 0 bases and J 4 bases, and their ends lie 9 bases apart. Notes on this clonotype: Its specific antigen is unknown. Base qualities are missing; no much larger clone stands one base away.

The TCR sequence derives from a woman younger than 35 in good health. The rearranged segments are TRBV4-3 and TRBJ1-4; the D gene identity is not certain. The specimen was blood. The CDR3 here reads CASSQDRSVNEKLFF. The DNA reads TGCGCCAGCAGCCAAGATAGATCTGTTAATGAAAAACTGTTTTTT.